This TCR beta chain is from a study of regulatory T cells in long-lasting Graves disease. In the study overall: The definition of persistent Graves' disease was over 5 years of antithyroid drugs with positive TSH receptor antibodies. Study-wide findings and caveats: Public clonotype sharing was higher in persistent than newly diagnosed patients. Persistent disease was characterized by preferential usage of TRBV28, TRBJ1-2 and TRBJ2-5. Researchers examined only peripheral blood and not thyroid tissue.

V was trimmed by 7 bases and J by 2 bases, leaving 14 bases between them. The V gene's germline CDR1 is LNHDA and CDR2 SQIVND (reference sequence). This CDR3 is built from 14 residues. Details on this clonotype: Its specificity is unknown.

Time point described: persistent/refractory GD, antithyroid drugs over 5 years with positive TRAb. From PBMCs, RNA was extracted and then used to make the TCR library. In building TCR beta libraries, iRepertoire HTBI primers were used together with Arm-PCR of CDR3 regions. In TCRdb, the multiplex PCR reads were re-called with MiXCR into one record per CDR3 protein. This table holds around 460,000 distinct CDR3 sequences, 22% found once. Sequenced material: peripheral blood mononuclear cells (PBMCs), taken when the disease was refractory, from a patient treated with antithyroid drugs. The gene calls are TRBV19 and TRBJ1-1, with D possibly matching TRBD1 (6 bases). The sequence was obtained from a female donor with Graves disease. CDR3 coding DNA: TGTGCCAGTAACCAGGGGCGGGCTAACACTGAAGCTTTCTTT. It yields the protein CASNQGRANTEAFF.